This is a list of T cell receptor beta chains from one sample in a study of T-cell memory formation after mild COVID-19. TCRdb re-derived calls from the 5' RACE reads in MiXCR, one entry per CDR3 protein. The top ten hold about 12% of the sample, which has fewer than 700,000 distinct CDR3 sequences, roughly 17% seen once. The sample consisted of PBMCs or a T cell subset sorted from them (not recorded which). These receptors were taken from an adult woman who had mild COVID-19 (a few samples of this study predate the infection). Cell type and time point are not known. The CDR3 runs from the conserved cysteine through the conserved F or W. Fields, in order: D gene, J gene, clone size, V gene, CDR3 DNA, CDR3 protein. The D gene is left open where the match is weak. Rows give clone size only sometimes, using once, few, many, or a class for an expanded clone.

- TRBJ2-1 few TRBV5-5 TGTGCCAGCAGCTTGGTGGTGAGAATCCTCGGGGTTTACAATGAGCAGTTCTTC CASSLVVRILGVYNEQFF
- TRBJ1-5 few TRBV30 TGTGCCTGGAGTCGGGCGAGGGGGCAGCCCCAGCATTTT CAWSRARGQPQHF
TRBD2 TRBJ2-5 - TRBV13 TGTGCCAGCAGCTTAGGCGGCCTAGCGGATTTCCAAGAGACCCAGTACTTC CASSLGGLADFQETQYF
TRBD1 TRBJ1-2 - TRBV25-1 TGTGCCAGCAGTGGAGAATGGACAGGGGTCTATGGCTACACCTTC CASSGEWTGVYGYTF
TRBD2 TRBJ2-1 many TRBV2 TGTGCCAGCGATCTGGGACTAGCGGGAGTCGGCGCCTACAATGAGCAGTTCTTC CASDLGLAGVGAYNEQFF
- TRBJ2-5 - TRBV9 TGTGCCAGCAGCCTCCCCCCCGGGGGTCAAGAGACCCAGTACTTC CASSLPPGGQETQYF
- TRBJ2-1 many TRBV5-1 TGCGCCAGCAGCTTTCCCGGGGGCCGCTATAACTACAATGAGCAGTTCTTC CASSFPGGRYNYNEQFF
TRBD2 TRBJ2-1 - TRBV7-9 TGTGCCAGCAGCATGGGACTAGCGGTCAATGAGCAGTTCTTC CASSMGLAVNEQFF
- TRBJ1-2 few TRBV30 TGTGCCTGGGGGGTAGGTCATGGCTACACCTTC CAWGVGHGYTF
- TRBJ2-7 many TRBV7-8 TGTGCCAGCAGCTTACGGGCAGGCGAATCCTACGAGCAGTACTTC CASSLRAGESYEQYF
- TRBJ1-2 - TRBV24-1 TGTGCCACCAGTGACTCTACAAATGGCTACACCTTC CATSDSTNGYTF
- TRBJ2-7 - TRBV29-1 TGCAGCGTTGTTCCTCCGGGGACCTACGAGCAGTACTTC CSVVPPGTYEQYF
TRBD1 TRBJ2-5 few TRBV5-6 TGTGCCAGCAGCTTGGTTGCGGACAGGGTTCTGGAGACCCAGTACTTC CASSLVADRVLETQYF
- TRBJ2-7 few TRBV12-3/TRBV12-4 TGTGCCAGCAGTTTTCCCAGGGCAGGTGGGGAGCAGTACTTC CASSFPRAGGEQYF
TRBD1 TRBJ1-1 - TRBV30 TGTGCCTGGAGTGGAGTGGGGACAGGGGAGACTGAAGCTTTCTTT CAWSGVGTGETEAFF
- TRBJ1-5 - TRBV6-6 TGTGCCAGCAGTGAGAAGGGGGAGGGCAATCAGCCCCAGCATTTT CASSEKGEGNQPQHF
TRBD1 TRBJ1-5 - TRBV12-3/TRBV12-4 TGTGCCAGCAGTTTAGTCATGTTTGGACAGGGGTTCGATCAGCCCCAGCATTTT CASSLVMFGQGFDQPQHF
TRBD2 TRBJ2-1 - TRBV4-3 TGCGCCAGCAGCCCCACTAGCGGGATTAGGTTGAGGTACCAGTTCTTC CASSPTSGIRLRYQFF
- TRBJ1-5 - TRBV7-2 TGTGCCAGCAGCTTAAGAGATTCTAGGAATCAGCCCCAGCATTTT CASSLRDSRNQPQHF
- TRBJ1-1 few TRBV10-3 TGTGCCATCAGTGACGTGAACACTGAAGCTTTCTTT CAISDVNTEAFF
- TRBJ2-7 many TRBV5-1 TGCGCCAGCAGCCCGTCGGGCCCCTCCTACGAGCAGTACTTC CASSPSGPSYEQYF
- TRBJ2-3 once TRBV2 TGTGACAGCAGTGAAGCGAGGGGTACGCAGTATTTT CDSSEARGTQYF
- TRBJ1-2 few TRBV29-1 TGCATCGCCCAGTCGGCCTCAACTGGCTACACCTTC CIAQSASTGYTF
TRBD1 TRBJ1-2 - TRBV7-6 TGTGCCAGCAGCCTCCAGGGACAGGGGAACTATGGCTACACCTTC CASSLQGQGNYGYTF
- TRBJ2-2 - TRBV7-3 TGTGCCAGCAGCCCCGGGACTTTCACCGGGGAGCTGTTTTTT CASSPGTFTGELFF
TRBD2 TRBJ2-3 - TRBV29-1 TGCAGCGCCGGGACTAGCGGCACAGATACGCAGTATTTT CSAGTSGTDTQYF
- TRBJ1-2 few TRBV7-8 TGTGCCAGCAGCCCCAGGGTTAGGGGAGGGAACTATGGCTACACCTTC CASSPRVRGGNYGYTF
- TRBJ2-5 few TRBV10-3 TGTGCCATCAAGGGGCAGGGTGGCCCCCAAGAGACCCAGTACTTC CAIKGQGGPQETQYF
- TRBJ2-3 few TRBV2 TGTGCCAGCAGTGAAAGGGGACTCGAGCAGGATACGCAGTATTTT CASSERGLEQDTQYF
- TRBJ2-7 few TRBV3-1 TGTGCCAGCAGCCAGTTATCCTCCTACGAGCAGTACTTC CASSQLSSYEQYF
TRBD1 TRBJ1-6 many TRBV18 TGTGCCAGCTCACCTCGGTACAACAGGGGCCCGAATTCACCCCTCCACTTT CASSPRYNRGPNSPLHF
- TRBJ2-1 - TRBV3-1 TGTGCCAGCAGCCCCCTACCCCCCAATGAGCAGTTCTTC CASSPLPPNEQFF
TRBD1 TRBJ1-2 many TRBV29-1 TGCAGCGTCCAACTGGCGGGACAGGGGCTTGCGACCTTC CSVQLAGQGLATF
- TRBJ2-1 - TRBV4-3 TGCGCCAGCAGCCGGAGGGGGAACAATGAGCAGTTCTTC CASSRRGNNEQFF
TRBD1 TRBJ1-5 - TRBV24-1 TGTGCCACCAGTGAAGATAGGACAGGGGGAAATCAGCCCCAGCATTTT CATSEDRTGGNQPQHF